This passage covers 24 T cell receptor beta chains from one sample sequenced in a study of PD-1 blockade in mismatch repair-deficient tumors. Libraries were prepared by immunoSEQ multiplex PCR; TCRdb keeps only in-frame clonotypes and omits some of them. The data show tens of thousands of clones, roughly 80% seen once. Source: peripheral blood, taken 2 weeks after starting pembrolizumab. The receptors shown here come from an adult with mismatch repair-deficient cancer.

The gene calls are TRBV5-5 and TRBJ2-7; D call uncertain. The CDR3 sequence is 15 residues long. Germline V gene lookup returns CDR1 SGHKS and CDR2 YYEKEE (reference sequence). Trimming pared 0 bases from V and 2 bases from J, leaving 12 bases between. CDR3 sequence reads: CASSLAYFETYEQYF. The CDR3, as DNA: TGTGCCAGCAGCTTGGCTTATTTCGAGACCTACGAGCAGTACTTC.

This clone was picked up a small number of times. CDR3 protein: CASSLWGLAGSEQFF. CDR3 bases: TGTGCCAGCAGCTTATGGGGACTAGCGGGAAGTGAGCAGTTCTTC. The rearrangement links TRBV7-8 to TRBJ2-1; 13 positions agree with TRBD2. Germline values: CDR1 SGHVS, CDR2 FQNEAQ. The CDR3 is 15 residues long. The V gene end was trimmed by 2 bases and the J gene end by 9 bases; junction bases not matched to a gene: 4.

The chain combines TRBV27 with TRBJ2-3; 8 bases are shared with TRBD2. V gave up 5 bases and J gave up 0 bases; unmatched junction bases: 7. The CDR3 has 16 residues. Per germline, CDR1 MNHEY and CDR2 SMNVEV (reference sequence). The CDR3 protein is CASSLGLAASTDTQYF. The DNA for the CDR3 is TGTGCCAGCAGTCTCGGACTAGCAGCTAGCACAGATACGCAGTATTTT.

The V gene is TRBV7-9, the J gene TRBJ2-7, with D unresolved. Germline lookup yields CDR1 SEHNR and CDR2 FQNEAQ (reference sequence). The CDR3 is 13 amino acids. Deletions cut 5 bases from V and 0 bases from J, with 8 bases between. CDR3 loop: CASSRDGSYEQYF. CDR3 sequence (DNA): TGTGCCAGCAGCCGAGATGGCTCCTACGAGCAGTACTTC.

CDR3 bases: TGTGCCAGCAGCGTAGGGGCTATGGGTCAACATGAGCAGTTCTTC. Its translation: CASSVGAMGQHEQFF. This chain joins TRBV9 and TRBJ2-1; the D is unclear. Trimming cost V 0 bases and J 8 bases, with 15 bases left between them. In germline, CDR1 is SGDLS, CDR2 YYNGEE. The CDR3 length is 15 residues.

This chain joins TRBV7-8 and TRBJ2-5; 12 bases line up with TRBD2. The trim removed 6 bases at V and 4 bases at J, leaving 9 bases unmatched. Germline loops: CDR1 SGHVS, CDR2 FQNEAQ. The CDR3 covers 16 residues. DNA for the CDR3: TGTGCCAGCAGGGGATCCGGGACTAGCGGGTCAGAGACCCAGTACTTC. This gives the protein CASRGSGTSGSETQYF. The variable domain in full, completed from reference TRBV7-8 and TRBJ2-5, reads GAGVSQSPRYKVAKRGQDVALRCDPISGHVSLFWYQQALGQGPEFLTYFQNEAQLDKSGLPSDRFFAERPEGSVSTLKIQRTQQEDSAVYLCASRGSGTSGSETQYFGPGTRLLVL.

This clone showed up just once. The CDR3 DNA follows: TGTGCCAGCAGGGGCCGATACAATGAGCAGTTCTTC. This translates into CASRGRYNEQFF. The chain links TRBV6-5 to TRBJ2-1; no reliable D call. Trimming removed 6 bases at V and 4 bases at J, with 7 bases between. This CDR3 contains 12 residues. Germline V gene data show CDR1 as MNHEY and CDR2 as SVGAGI.

This chain connects TRBV10-1 to TRBJ2-7; 9 bases are shared with TRBD1. The CDR3 has 14 amino acids. The J segment lost 2 bases and the V segment lost 8 bases, leaving 7 bases of the junction unmatched. Per germline, CDR1 WNHNN and CDR2 SYGVQD (reference sequence). The CDR3 nucleotides read TGCGCCAGCTCACAGGGGGCCGGGGCCTACGAGCAGTACTTC. Translated, it gives CASSQGAGAYEQYF.

The chain recombines TRBV18 with TRBJ2-3; D gene unclear. V shed 0 bases and J shed 5 bases, with 9 bases lying between them. The CDR3 has 14 amino acids. Germline V gene data show CDR1 as KGHSH and CDR2 as LQKENI. The CDR3 loop reads CASSPPVARDTQYF. The CDR3 region has the DNA TGTGCCAGCTCACCACCCGTTGCTCGAGATACGCAGTATTTT.

The genes are TRBV5-4 and TRBJ2-2, with D perhaps TRBD2 (5 bases). V shed 0 bases and J shed 5 bases, with 8 bases lying between them. The CDR3 is made up of 14 amino acids. Per the germline V gene, CDR1 is SGHNT and CDR2 is YYREEE (reference sequence). CDR3 nucleotide sequence: TGTGCCAGCAGCTTGGCAGCGGCGACCGGGGAGCTGTTTTTT. Amino acid sequence: CASSLAAATGELFF.

The chain has TRBV10-3 and TRBJ1-2; D call uncertain. The germline V gene encodes CDR1 ENHRY and CDR2 SYGVKD. The CDR3 has 15 residues. V was shortened by 4 bases and J by 3 bases, with 15 bases between the two germline ends. CDR3 nucleotide sequence: TGTGCCATCAGTGGAGGTGTATCTTTAGACTATGGCTACACCTTC. Translating gives CAISGGVSLDYGYTF.

The CDR3 bases are TGTGCCAGCAGTGACGGGGGACTATTCACAGATACGCAGTATTTT. Protein: CASSDGGLFTDTQYF. The chain combines TRBV6-1 with TRBJ2-3, with TRBD2 identical over 7 bases. J gave up 2 bases and V 3 bases, and 5 bases lay outside the gene matches. The length of the CDR3 is 15 residues. Germline CDR1 and CDR2: MNHNS and SASEGT.

The rearrangement uses TRBV7-6 and TRBJ2-1; D perhaps matches TRBD2 (6 bases). CDR3 length: 15 residues. The germline gives CDR1 SGHVS, CDR2 FNYEAQ. Trimming took 3 bases from V and 0 from J, leaving 9 bases between them. The CDR3 protein is CASSLNSGSYNEQFF. The CDR3 coding sequence is TGTGCCAGCAGCTTGAATAGCGGCTCCTACAATGAGCAGTTCTTC.

The chain uses TRBV4-1 and TRBJ2-3; 10 nucleotides match TRBD2. CDR1 MGHRA and CDR2 YSYEKL come from the germline V gene. J gave up 4 bases and V 0 bases, and 7 bases lay outside the gene matches. The CDR3 extends over 17 amino acids. The CDR3: CASSQDSASGSADTQYF. The CDR3 coding sequence is TGCGCCAGCAGCCAAGATTCGGCTAGCGGGAGCGCAGATACGCAGTATTTT.

The V gene is TRBV11-2, the J gene TRBJ2-2; 8 nucleotides line up with TRBD2. Germline CDR1 reads SGHAT; CDR2 reads FQNNGV. This CDR3 has 17 residues. J gave up 0 bases and V 5 bases, and 8 bases lay outside the gene matches. In DNA form, the CDR3 reads TGTGCCAGCAGCCTGAACCCGGGACTAGCGAACACCGGGGAGCTGTTTTTT. Translation: CASSLNPGLANTGELFF. Variable domain in full (rest from reference TRBV11-2 and TRBJ2-2): EAGVAQSPRYKIIEKRQSVAFWCNPISGHATLYWYQQILGQGPKLLIQFQNNGVVDDSQLPKDRFSAERLKGVDSTLKIQPAKLEDSAVYLCASSLNPGLANTGELFFGEGSRLTVL.

The rearrangement uses TRBV19 and TRBJ2-2, with TRBD2 matching 9 bases. The CDR3 is made up of 15 amino acids. Germline CDR1 LNHDA, CDR2 SQIVND (reference sequence). After removal of 4 bases from V and 8 bases from J, the junction contained 8 bases not matched to a gene. The DNA for the CDR3 is TGTGCCAGTAGTACCTCGGGCGGGAGGGAAGGGGAGCTGTTTTTT. Protein product: CASSTSGGREGELFF.

The chain links TRBV5-1 to TRBJ1-2; D is uncertain. Germline V lookup: CDR1 SGHRS, CDR2 YFSETQ. There are 14 residues in the CDR3. V lost 0 bases, J lost 6 bases, and 12 bases lay in between. CDR3 residues: CASSLGLDVNGYTF. The CDR3 nucleotides are TGCGCCAGCAGCTTGGGGTTGGACGTGAATGGCTACACCTTC.

This chain uses TRBV5-5 with TRBJ2-5, with no clear D. CDR3 length equals 14 residues. With 4 bases removed from V and 3 bases from J, the gap between germline ends came to 13 bases. Germline values: CDR1 SGHKS, CDR2 YYEKEE (reference sequence). Here the CDR3 DNA reads TGTGCCAGCAGCGCGTTCTGGGTCGAAGAGACCCAGTACTTC. Translation: CASSAFWVEETQYF.

The table lists this clone with a few counts. V usage is TRBV7-9 and J usage is TRBJ2-7, with D possibly being TRBD2 (5 bases). V lost 1 base, J lost 8 bases, and 12 bases lay in between. The CDR3 spans 13 residues. Germline CDR1 and CDR2: SEHNR and FQNEAQ (reference sequence). The CDR3 nucleotides are TGTGCCAGCAGCTTAGATAGTAGCGCTCAGCAGTACTTC. This sequence encodes CASSLDSSAQQYF.

This clone occurred a few times. V usage is TRBV5-8 and J usage is TRBJ2-2; possible D gene TRBD1, 6 bases. The ends were cut back, 1 base at V and 2 bases at J, with 9 bases in the middle. The germline V gene encodes CDR1 SGHTS and CDR2 YDEGEE. This CDR3 contains 15 residues. CDR3 bases: TGTGCCAGCAGCTTGTTGGACAGAAACACCGGGGAGCTGTTTTTT. Translation: CASSLLDRNTGELFF.

This clone was detected many times. CDR3 amino acids: CASSSFEDRGWTEAFF. DNA for the CDR3: TGTGCCAGCAGCTCCTTTGAGGACAGGGGATGGACTGAAGCTTTCTTT. The rearrangement uses TRBV7-6 and TRBJ1-1, with 9 positions matching TRBD1. Unmatched junction bases numbered 11, after V lost 4 bases and J lost 5 bases. This CDR3 spans 16 amino acids. The germline V gene encodes CDR1 SGHVS and CDR2 FNYEAQ.

The chain couples TRBV7-2 to TRBJ2-3, with D unclear. V was clipped by 2 bases and J by 6 bases, with 12 bases between them. The CDR3 spans 14 residues. Germline V CDR1 and CDR2: SGHTA, FQGNSA. The CDR3 here is CASSLLLSGDTQYF. The CDR3, as DNA: TGTGCCAGCAGCTTATTACTCTCCGGGGATACGCAGTATTTT.

V usage is TRBV7-2 and J usage is TRBJ2-2; D may be TRBD2 (7 bases). This CDR3 contains 17 residues. With 7 bases removed from V and 2 bases from J, the gap between germline ends came to 20 bases. Germline lookup yields CDR1 SGHTA and CDR2 FQGNSA. The CDR3 reads CASTKGGGAFNTGELFF. The DNA for the CDR3 is TGTGCCAGCACCAAAGGGGGGGGCGCGTTTAACACCGGGGAGCTGTTTTTT. Full variable domain (outside the CDR3, taken from reference TRBV7-2 and TRBJ2-2): GAGVSQSPSNKVTEKGKDVELRCDPISGHTALYWYRQSLGQGLEFLIYFQGNSAPDKSGLPSDRFSAERTGGSVSTLTIQRTQQEDSAVYLCASTKGGGAFNTGELFFGEGSRLTVL.

On this clone: Other DNA sequences in this specimen translate into the identical CDR3. The chain links TRBV15 to TRBJ2-3; D tentatively reads TRBD1 or TRBD2 (5 bases each). CDR1 is LNHNV, CDR2 YYDKDF, per germline (reference sequence). V was shortened by 2 bases and J by 1 base, with 10 bases between the two germline ends. The CDR3 is 15 amino acids. This CDR3 is CATSRRDGGTDTQYF. The CDR3, as DNA: TGTGCCACCAGCAGAAGGGACGGAGGCACAGATACGCAGTATTTT.